One TCR beta chain is described in this entry. The data were obtained in a study of T cells in Graves' hyperthyroidism and ophthalmopathy. Study overall: Blood was drawn when the patient was first diagnosed and still untreated.

After removal of 6 bases from V and 3 bases from J, the junction contained 10 bases not matched to a gene. Germline CDR1 and CDR2: MNHNS and SASEGT. The CDR3 consists of 18 residues. The source material, RNA transcripts, was used to amplify TCR beta CDR3 regions. Carried out on the TCR CDR3, a first-round RT-PCR used the HTBI primer set. TCRdb fed the multiplex PCR reads into MiXCR, producing one record per CDR3 protein. Of 300,000 to 450,000 distinct CDR3 sequences listed, 17% were seen once; the top ten hold roughly a third. V is TRBV6-1 and J is TRBJ2-6, with 11 bases aligning to TRBD1. This TCR derives from a woman in her twenties or thirties with Graves' hyperthyroidism that later progressed to Graves' ophthalmopathy. The sequencing sample was made of blood. CDR3 amino acids: CASSVPDRGLDGANVLTF. The CDR3 nucleotides are TGTGCCAGCAGCGTCCCGGACAGGGGGCTAGATGGGGCCAACGTCCTGACTTTC.